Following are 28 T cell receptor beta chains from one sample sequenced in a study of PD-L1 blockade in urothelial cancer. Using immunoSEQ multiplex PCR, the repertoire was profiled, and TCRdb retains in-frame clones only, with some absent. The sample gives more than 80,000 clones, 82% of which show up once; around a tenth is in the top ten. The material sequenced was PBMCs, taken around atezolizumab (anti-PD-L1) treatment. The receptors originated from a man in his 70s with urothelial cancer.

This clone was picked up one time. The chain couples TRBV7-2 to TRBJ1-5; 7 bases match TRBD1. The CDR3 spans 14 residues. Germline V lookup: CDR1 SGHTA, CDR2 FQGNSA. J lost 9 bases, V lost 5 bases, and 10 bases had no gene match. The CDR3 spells CASSPAPTGLPQHF. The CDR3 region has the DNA TGTGCCAGCAGCCCCGCCCCGACAGGGCTGCCCCAGCATTTT.

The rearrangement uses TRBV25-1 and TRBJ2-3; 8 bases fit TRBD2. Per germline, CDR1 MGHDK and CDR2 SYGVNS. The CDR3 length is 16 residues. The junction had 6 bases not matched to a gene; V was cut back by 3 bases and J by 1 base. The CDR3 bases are TGTGCCAGCAGTGAGATTAGCGGGACCGGCACAGATACGCAGTATTTT. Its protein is CASSEISGTGTDTQYF.

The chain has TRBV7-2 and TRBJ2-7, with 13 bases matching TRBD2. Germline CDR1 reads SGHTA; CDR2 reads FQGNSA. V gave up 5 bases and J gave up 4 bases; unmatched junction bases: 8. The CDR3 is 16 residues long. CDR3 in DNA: TGTGCCAGCAGCCCGGAACTAGCGGGAGGGATATACGAGCAGTACTTC. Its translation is CASSPELAGGIYEQYF.

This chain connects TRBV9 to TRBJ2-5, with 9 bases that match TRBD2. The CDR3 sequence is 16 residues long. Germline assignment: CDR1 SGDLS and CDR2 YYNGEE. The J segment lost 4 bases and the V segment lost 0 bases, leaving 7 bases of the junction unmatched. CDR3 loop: CASSVGGGGARETQYF. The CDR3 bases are TGTGCCAGCAGCGTAGGCGGCGGGGGGGCCAGAGAGACCCAGTACTTC.

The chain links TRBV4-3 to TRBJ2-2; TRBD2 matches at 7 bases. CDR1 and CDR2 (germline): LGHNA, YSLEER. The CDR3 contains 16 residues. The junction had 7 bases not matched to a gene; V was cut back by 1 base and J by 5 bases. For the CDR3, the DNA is TGCGCCAGCAGCCAAGTTGCCAGCGGGAAGACCGGGGAGCTGTTTTTT. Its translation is CASSQVASGKTGELFF.

CDR3 amino acids: CASSPYRSYQPQHF. CDR3 in DNA: TGTGCCAGCAGCCCCTATAGGAGTTATCAGCCCCAGCATTTT. V is TRBV7-8 and J is TRBJ1-5; D unresolved. Germline loops: CDR1 SGHVS, CDR2 FQNEAQ. The CDR3 has 14 residues. Trimming removed 5 bases at V and 5 bases at J, with 13 bases between.

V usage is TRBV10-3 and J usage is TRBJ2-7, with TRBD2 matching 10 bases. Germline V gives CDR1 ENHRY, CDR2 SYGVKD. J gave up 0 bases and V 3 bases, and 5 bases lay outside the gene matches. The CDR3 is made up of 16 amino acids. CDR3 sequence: CAISELAGHSSYEQYF. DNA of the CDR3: TGTGCCATCAGTGAACTAGCGGGACATAGCTCCTACGAGCAGTACTTC.

CDR3 nucleotide sequence: TGTGCCAGCAGAACCCAACTAGCGGGAGGCTATGAGCAGTTCTTC. The encoded protein is CASRTQLAGGYEQFF. The chain is built from TRBV6-6 and TRBJ2-1; 12 positions match TRBD2. CDR3 length equals 15 residues. V shed 6 bases and J 8 bases; nucleotides not matched to a gene: 8. Germline assignment: CDR1 MNHNY and CDR2 SVGAGI (reference sequence).

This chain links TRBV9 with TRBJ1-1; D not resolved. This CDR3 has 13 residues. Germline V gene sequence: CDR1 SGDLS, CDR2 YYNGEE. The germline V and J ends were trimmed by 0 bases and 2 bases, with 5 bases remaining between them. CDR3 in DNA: TGTGCCAGCAGCGTAGGCGCAAACACTGAAGCTTTCTTT. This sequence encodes CASSVGANTEAFF.

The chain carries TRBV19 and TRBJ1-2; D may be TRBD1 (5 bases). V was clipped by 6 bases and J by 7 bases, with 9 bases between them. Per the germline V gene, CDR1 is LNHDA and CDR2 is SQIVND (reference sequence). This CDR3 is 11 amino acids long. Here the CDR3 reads CASSSGFGYTF. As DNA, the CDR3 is TGTGCCAGTAGCTCAGGGTTTGGCTACACCTTC. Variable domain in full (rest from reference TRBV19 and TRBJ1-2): DGGITQSPKYLFRKEGQNVTLSCEQNLNHDAMYWYRQDPGQGLRLIYYSQIVNDFQKGDIAEGYSVSREKKESFPLTVTSAQKNPTAFYLCASSSGFGYTFGSGTRLTVV.

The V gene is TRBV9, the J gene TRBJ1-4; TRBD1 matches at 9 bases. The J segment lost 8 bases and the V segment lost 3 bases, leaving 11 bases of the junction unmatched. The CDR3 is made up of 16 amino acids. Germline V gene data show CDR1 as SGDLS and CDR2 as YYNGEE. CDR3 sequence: CASSALPTGGVEKLFF. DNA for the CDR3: TGTGCCAGCAGCGCCCTCCCCACAGGGGGCGTCGAAAAACTGTTTTTT.

The CDR3 DNA reads as TGCGCCAGCACCGCTGGACAGGCGACGGAGACCCAGTACTTC. Translation: CASTAGQATETQYF. The rearrangement links TRBV5-1 to TRBJ2-5, with 7 bases fitting TRBD1. Losses at the gene ends were 6 bases for V and 5 bases for J; bases not matched to a gene: 10. This CDR3 is 14 amino acids long. The germline CDR1 and CDR2 sequences are SGHRS and YFSETQ.

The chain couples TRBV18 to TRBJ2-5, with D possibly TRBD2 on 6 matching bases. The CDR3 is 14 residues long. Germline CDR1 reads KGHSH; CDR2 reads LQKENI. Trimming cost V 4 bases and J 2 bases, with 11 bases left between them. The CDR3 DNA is TGTGCCAGCTCACAAGGAGGGACTCAAGAGACCCAGTACTTC. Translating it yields CASSQGGTQETQYF.

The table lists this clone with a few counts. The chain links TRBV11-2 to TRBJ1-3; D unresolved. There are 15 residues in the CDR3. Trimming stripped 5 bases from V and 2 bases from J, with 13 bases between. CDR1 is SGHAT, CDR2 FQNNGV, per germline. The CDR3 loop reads CASSLRGSAGNTIYF. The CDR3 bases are TGTGCCAGCAGCCTTCGGGGTTCGGCTGGAAACACCATATATTTT.

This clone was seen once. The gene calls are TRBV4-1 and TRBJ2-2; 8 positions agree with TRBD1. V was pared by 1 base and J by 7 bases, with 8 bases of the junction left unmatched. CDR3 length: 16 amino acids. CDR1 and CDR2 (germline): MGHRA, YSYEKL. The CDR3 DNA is TGCGCCAGCAGCCAAGGGCCCAGGGGGCGCCTCGGGGAGCTGTTTTTT. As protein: CASSQGPRGRLGELFF.

CDR3 in amino acids: CASSESIGVTDTQYF. The DNA for the CDR3 is TGTGCCAGCAGTGAAAGTATCGGGGTCACAGATACGCAGTATTTT. This chain uses TRBV6-1 with TRBJ2-3; tentatively, D is TRBD2 (5 bases). V lost 2 bases and J lost 2, with 11 bases in between. The CDR3 runs 15 residues. Germline V lookup: CDR1 MNHNS, CDR2 SASEGT.

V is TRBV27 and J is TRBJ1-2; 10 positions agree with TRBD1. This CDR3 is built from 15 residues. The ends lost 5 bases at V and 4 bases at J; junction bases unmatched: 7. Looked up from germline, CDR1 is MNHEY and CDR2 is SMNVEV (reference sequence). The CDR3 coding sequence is TGTGCCAGCAGTGCCGGGACAGGGGAACCCTATGGCTACACCTTC. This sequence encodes CASSAGTGEPYGYTF.

CDR3 sequence reads: CASSDGLAVSTDTQYF. Written as DNA, the CDR3 is TGTGCCAGCAGTGATGGACTAGCGGTCAGCACAGATACGCAGTATTTT. J is TRBJ2-3 and V is TRBV6-1; 10 positions match TRBD2. The CDR3 sequence is 16 residues long. Germline trimming cut 3 bases from V and 0 bases from J; bases unmatched to any gene: 3. Germline V gene sequence: CDR1 MNHNS, CDR2 SASEGT.

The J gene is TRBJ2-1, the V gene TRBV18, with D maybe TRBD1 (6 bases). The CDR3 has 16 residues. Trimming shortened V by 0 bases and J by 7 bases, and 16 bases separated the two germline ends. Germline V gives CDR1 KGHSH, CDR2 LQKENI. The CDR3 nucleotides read TGTGCCAGCTCACCACCGGCCGGGACAATTCCTAATGAGCAGTTCTTC. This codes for CASSPPAGTIPNEQFF. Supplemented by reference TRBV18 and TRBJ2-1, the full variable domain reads NAGVMQNPRHLVRRRGQEARLRCSPMKGHSHVYWYRQLPEEGLKFMVYLQKENIIDESGMPKERFSAEFPKEGPSILRIQQVVRGDSAAYFCASSPPAGTIPNEQFFGPGTRLTVL.

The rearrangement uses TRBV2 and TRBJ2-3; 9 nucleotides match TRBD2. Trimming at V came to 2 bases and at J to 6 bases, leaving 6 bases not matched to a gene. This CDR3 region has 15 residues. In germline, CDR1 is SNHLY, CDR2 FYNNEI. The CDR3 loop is CASSERAGGLDTQYF. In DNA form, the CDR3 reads TGTGCCAGCAGTGAAAGAGCGGGAGGCCTGGATACGCAGTATTTT.

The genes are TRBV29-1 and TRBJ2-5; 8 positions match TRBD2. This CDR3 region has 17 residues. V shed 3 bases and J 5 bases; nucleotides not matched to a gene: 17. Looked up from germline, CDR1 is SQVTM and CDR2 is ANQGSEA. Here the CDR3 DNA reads TGCAGCGTTGACGGCAGCGGGAGACTGGGGGGAATGGAGACCCAGTACTTC. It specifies CSVDGSGRLGGMETQYF.

The DNA for the CDR3 is TGTGCCAGCAGCCCGGGGACAGGGGGCGAGCAGTACTTC. Its translation: CASSPGTGGEQYF. The chain combines TRBV7-3 with TRBJ2-7, with TRBD1 matching 11 bases. Germline CDR1 reads SGHTA; CDR2 reads FQGTGA. V dropped 5 bases and J dropped 6; count of bases not matched to a gene: 3. The CDR3 loop spans 13 amino acids.

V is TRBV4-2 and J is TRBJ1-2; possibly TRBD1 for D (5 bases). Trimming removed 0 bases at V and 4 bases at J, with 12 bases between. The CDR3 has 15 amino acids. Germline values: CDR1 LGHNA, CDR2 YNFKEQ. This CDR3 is CASSQDRTNGYGYTF. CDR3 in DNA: TGTGCCAGCAGCCAAGATAGGACAAACGGCTATGGCTACACCTTC.

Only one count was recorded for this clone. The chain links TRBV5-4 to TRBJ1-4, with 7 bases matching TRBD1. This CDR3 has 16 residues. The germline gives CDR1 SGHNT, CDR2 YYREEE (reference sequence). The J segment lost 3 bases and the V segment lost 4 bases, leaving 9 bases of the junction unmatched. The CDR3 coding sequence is TGTGCCAGCAGCCTTCCGCGACAGGGAGCTAATGAAAAACTGTTTTTT. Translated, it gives CASSLPRQGANEKLFF. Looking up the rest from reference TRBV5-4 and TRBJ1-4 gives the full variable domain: ETGVTQSPTHLIKTRGQQVTLRCSSQSGHNTVSWYQQALGQGPQFIFQYYREEENGRGNFPPRFSGLQFPNYSSELNVNALELDDSALYLCASSLPRQGANEKLFFGSGTQLSVL.

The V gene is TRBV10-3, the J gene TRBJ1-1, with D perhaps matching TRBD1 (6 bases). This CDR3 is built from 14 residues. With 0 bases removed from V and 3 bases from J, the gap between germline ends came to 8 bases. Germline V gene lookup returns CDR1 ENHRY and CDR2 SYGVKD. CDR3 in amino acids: CAISESGAHTEAFF. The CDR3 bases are TGTGCCATCAGTGAGTCGGGGGCCCACACTGAAGCTTTCTTT.

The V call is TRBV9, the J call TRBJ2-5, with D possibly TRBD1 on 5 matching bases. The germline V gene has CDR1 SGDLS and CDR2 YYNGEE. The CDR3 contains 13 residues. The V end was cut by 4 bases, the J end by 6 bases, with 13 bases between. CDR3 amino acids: CASSLRGAKTQYF. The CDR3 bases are TGTGCCAGCAGCTTAAGGGGCGCAAAGACCCAGTACTTC.

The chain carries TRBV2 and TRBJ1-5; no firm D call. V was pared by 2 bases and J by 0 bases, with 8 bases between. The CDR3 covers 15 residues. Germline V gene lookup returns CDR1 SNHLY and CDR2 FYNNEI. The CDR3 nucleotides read TGTGCCAGCAGTGAATGGGAGAATAGCAATCAGCCCCAGCATTTT. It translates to CASSEWENSNQPQHF. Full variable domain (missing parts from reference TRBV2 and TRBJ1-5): EPEVTQTPSHQVTQMGQEVILRCVPISNHLYFYWYRQILGQKVEFLVSFYNNEISEKSEIFDDQFSVERPDGSNFTLKIRSTKLEDSAMYFCASSEWENSNQPQHFGDGTRLSIL.

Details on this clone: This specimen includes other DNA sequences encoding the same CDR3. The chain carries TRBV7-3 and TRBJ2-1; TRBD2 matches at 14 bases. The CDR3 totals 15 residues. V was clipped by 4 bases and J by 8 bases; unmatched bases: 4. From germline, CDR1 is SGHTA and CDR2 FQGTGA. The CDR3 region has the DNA TGTGCCAGCAGCTCGCAGACTAGCGGGAGGGATGAGCAGTTCTTC. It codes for CASSSQTSGRDEQFF.